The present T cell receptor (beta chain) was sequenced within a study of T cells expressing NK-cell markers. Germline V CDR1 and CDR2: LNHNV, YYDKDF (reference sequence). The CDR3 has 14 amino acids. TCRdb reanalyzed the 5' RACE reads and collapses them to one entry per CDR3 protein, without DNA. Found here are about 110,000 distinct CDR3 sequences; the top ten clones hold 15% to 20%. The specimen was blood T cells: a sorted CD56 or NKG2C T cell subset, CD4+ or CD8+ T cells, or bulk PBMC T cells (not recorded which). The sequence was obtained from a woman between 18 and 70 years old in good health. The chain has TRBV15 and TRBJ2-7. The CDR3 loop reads CATSPDGSSYEQYF.